The text below deals with one T cell receptor (beta chain). The antigen is not known. These data come from a study of shared clonotypes between healthy human individuals. Study-wide context: There were three CD4 naive, three CD4 memory, two CD8 naive and one CD8 memory plates per donor. The study, taken as a whole, reports: It was anticipated that sequencing depth would influence how many clonotypes donors shared.

Germline V lookup: CDR1 SGDLS, CDR2 YYNGEE. The ends were cut back, 0 bases at V and 3 bases at J, with 13 bases in the middle. The CDR3 is made up of 16 amino acids. Sequenced by immunoSEQ multiplex PCR; TCRdb stores in-frame clones only, minus some. Found here are 2 million to 2.5 million clones, approximately 90% of them singletons; the top ten hold around 0.38%. This rearrangement joins TRBV9 to TRBJ2-1, with a weak D call TRBD2 (6 bases). The sequenced sample was naive CD4+ T cells from PBMCs. Subset specified: CD45RA+ positively selected. This receptor was obtained from a man between 18 and 35 years old in good health. Some clones in this sample may be carry-over from other donors' samples. Written as DNA, the CDR3 is TGTGCCAGCAGCGTAGGGGGTAGCGGAAGCTACAATGAGCAGTTCTTC. It codes for CASSVGGSGSYNEQFF.